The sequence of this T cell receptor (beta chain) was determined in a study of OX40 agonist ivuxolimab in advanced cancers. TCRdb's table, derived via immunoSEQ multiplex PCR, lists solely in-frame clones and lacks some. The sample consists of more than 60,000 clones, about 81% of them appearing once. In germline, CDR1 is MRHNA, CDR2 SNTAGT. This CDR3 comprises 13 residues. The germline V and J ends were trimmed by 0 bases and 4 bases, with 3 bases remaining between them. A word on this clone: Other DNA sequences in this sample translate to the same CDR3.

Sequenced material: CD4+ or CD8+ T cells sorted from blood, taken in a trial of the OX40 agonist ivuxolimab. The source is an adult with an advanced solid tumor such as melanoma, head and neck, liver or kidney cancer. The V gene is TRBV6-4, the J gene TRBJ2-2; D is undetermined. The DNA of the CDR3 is TGTGCCAGCAGTGACTCTAGCACCGGGGAGCTGTTTTTT. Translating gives CASSDSSTGELFF.